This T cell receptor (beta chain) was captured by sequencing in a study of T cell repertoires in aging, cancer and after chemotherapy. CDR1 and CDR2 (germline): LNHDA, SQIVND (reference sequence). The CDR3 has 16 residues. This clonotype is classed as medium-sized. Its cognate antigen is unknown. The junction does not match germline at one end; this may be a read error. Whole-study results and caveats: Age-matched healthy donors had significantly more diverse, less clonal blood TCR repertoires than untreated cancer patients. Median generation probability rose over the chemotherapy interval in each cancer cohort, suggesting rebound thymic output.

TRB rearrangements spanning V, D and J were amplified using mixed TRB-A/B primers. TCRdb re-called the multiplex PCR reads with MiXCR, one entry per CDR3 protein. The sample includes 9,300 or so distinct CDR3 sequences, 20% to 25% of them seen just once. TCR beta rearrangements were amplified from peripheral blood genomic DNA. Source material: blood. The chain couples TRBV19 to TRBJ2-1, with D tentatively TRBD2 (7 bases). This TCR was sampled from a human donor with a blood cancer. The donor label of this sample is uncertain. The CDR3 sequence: CASSRGGGMSYNEQFF. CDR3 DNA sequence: TGTGCCAGCAGTAGAGGGGGAGGGATGTCCTACAATGAGCAGTTCTTC.